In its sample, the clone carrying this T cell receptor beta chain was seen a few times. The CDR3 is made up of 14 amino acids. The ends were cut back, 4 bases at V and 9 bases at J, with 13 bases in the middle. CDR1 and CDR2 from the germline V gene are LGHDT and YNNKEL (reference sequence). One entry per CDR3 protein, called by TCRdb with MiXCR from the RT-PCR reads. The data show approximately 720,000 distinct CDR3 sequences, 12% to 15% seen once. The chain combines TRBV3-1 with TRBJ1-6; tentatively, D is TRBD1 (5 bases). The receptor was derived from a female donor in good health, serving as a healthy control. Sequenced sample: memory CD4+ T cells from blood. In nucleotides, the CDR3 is TGTGCCAGCAGCCCCCGGGACCTCGGTTCACCCCTCCACTTT. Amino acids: CASSPRDLGSPLHF.